This TCR beta chain was profiled in a study of human T cells and chemical hapten exposure. In the study overall: Minor pooled library volume differences mainly drove per-sample TCR yield variation.

General study results and limits: TCRs at a frequency above 1 in 1000 stayed unchanged with DPC sensitization.

Separate cDNA molecules received unique molecular identifiers, which the library attached to them. In the original workflow: With a range of roughly 23,224 to 690,600, the median per sample was roughly 95,000 TCRs. Each CDR3 protein is one row after TCRdb ran MiXCR on the RACE reads. None of the V and J calls come from the authors' own analysis; TCRdb made them. Of roughly 43,000 distinct CDR3 sequences listed, about 4% are singletons. Time point defined: healthy volunteer bleed at 6 weeks. Unfractionated whole blood yielded the extracted total RNA. This clonotype showed up many times. Its antigen is currently unknown. Sequencing was performed on whole blood. This sequence was found in a human donor in good health. Some clones in this sample may be carry-over from other donors' samples.

The CDR3 spells CASSPTGENSPLHF. The CDR3 DNA sequence: TGTGCCAGCTCACCGACAGGGGAGAATTCACCCCTCCACTTT. The gene calls are TRBV18 and TRBJ1-6; the match to TRBD1 covers 8 bases. The CDR3 extends over 14 amino acids. The junction had 2 bases not matched to a gene; V was cut back by 3 bases and J by 7 bases. CDR1 and CDR2 (germline): KGHSH, LQKENI.